The rows below give T cell receptor beta chains drawn from one sample of a study of shared clonotypes between healthy human individuals. Only in-frame clones appear in the TCRdb table, and some are missing; sequencing was by immunoSEQ multiplex PCR. This sample has roughly 1,100,000 clones; around 75% occur once, and the top ten carry around 1.4%. The source material was memory CD4+ T cells sorted from blood. The receptors were gathered from a young man in good health. CDR3s include the opening cysteine and the closing phenylalanine or tryptophan. D genes are given only for firm matches. The size field is filled for only some rows; it gives once, few, many or a size class.

.	TRBV29-1	14	.	TRBJ2-7	CSVEDRPGSYEQYF	TGCAGCGTTGAAGATCGTCCCGGTTCCTACGAGCAGTACTTC
.	TRBV19	16	many	TRBJ1-6	CASMRQASSYNSPLHF	TGTGCCAGTATGCGGCAGGCTAGCTCCTATAATTCACCCCTCCACTTT
.	TRBV27	16	.	TRBJ1-5	CASSFNPPGTNQPQHF	TGTGCCAGCAGTTTTAATCCACCAGGAACCAATCAGCCCCAGCATTTT
.	TRBV28	14	.	TRBJ1-6	CASSLGWANSPLHF	TGTGCCAGCAGTTTAGGTTGGGCGAATTCACCCCTCCACTTT
TRBD2	TRBV5-1	16	.	TRBJ2-1	CASSPSAGASYNEQFF	TGCGCCAGCAGCCCGAGTGCGGGAGCTTCCTACAATGAGCAGTTCTTC
.	TRBV28	12	.	TRBJ1-2	CASSLSDTSYTF	TGTGCCAGCAGTTTATCGGACACGAGCTACACCTTC
.	TRBV7-9	14	.	TRBJ2-5	CASSLPVNQETQYF	TGTGCCAGCAGCTTACCCGTCAACCAAGAGACCCAGTACTTC
TRBD1	TRBV7-9	16	.	TRBJ2-1	CASSLAWTGGVNEQFF	TGTGCCAGCAGCTTAGCTTGGACAGGGGGGGTCAATGAGCAGTTCTTC
.	TRBV9	15	once	TRBJ1-1	CASSVVSQGNTEAFF	TGTGCCAGCAGCGTAGTCTCACAGGGTAACACTGAAGCTTTCTTT
.	TRBV7-8	12	once	TRBJ2-5	CASSLELGTQYF	TGTGCCAGCAGCTTAGAGTTAGGGACCCAGTACTTC
TRBD2	TRBV6-6	16	.	TRBJ2-1	CASSYTGLAVYNEQFF	TGTGCCAGCAGTTACACGGGACTAGCGGTATACAATGAGCAGTTCTTC
.	TRBV7-2	13	.	TRBJ2-7	CASSIRLVYEQYF	TGTGCCAGCAGCATCCGACTAGTCTACGAGCAGTACTTC
TRBD1	TRBV5-6	14	once	TRBJ1-4	CASSHRDRDEKLFF	TGTGCCAGCAGCCACCGGGACAGGGATGAAAAACTGTTTTTT
TRBD1	TRBV28	14	.	TRBJ1-5	CASSGTGVGQPQHF	TGTGCCAGCAGTGGGACAGGGGTAGGTCAGCCCCAGCATTTT
TRBD1	TRBV5-6	12	.	TRBJ1-1	CASSRGLTEAFF	TGTGCCAGCTCCAGGGGGCTCACTGAAGCTTTCTTT
TRBD1	TRBV6-1	15	.	TRBJ2-1	CASSVLGTGQGEQFF	TGTGCCAGCAGCGTATTGGGGACAGGTCAGGGTGAGCAGTTCTTC
TRBD1	TRBV11-2	14	.	TRBJ1-1	CASRPGTGNTEAFF	TGTGCCAGCAGGCCGGGGACAGGGAACACTGAAGCTTTCTTT
TRBD1	TRBV19	15	.	TRBJ1-5	CASGGGGLRNQPQHF	TGTGCCAGTGGAGGGGGCGGGTTACGGAATCAGCCCCAGCATTTT
TRBD2	TRBV7-2	14	.	TRBJ2-5	CASSLGTRAQTQYF	TGTGCCAGCAGCTTAGGGACTAGAGCACAGACCCAGTACTTC
TRBD2	TRBV7-6	14	few	TRBJ2-1	CASSVSGGRNEQFF	TGTGCCAGCAGCGTTAGCGGGGGCCGGAATGAGCAGTTCTTC